This T cell receptor (beta chain) appears in the sequencing data of a study of monozygotic twins with inflammatory bowel disease. cDNA was produced in eight separate reactions per sample. After re-calling the 5' RACE reads, TCRdb lists one entry per CDR3 protein, DNA absent. The sample shows some 400,000 distinct CDR3 sequences, and 2.4% sits with its ten largest clones. Notes on this clonotype: Its antigen is as yet unknown.

CDR3 length: 13 amino acids. CDR1 and CDR2 (germline): LNHDA, SQIVND (reference sequence). Study outcomes and limitations: In patient repertoires, differing immunosuppressive treatments may have added some variability. Limited power may explain why concordant and discordant twins showed no difference in repertoire similarity.

This receptor was obtained from a human donor with ulcerative colitis or Crohn's disease, or a healthy co-twin of an affected twin (not recorded which). J is TRBJ1-6 and V is TRBV19. Sequencing was done on a sample of blood. CDR3 protein: CASSPFLASPLHF.